This T cell receptor beta chain was obtained from a study of T cells in Graves' hyperthyroidism and ophthalmopathy. Study-wide results and caveats: Ophthalmopathy got predicted by the model a median approximately six months before its onset.

This CDR3 comprises 15 residues. In germline, CDR1 is MNHNS, CDR2 SASEGT. J lost 1 base, V lost 6 bases, and 8 bases had no gene match. Amplification of TCR beta CDR3 regions used RNA as the template. The HTBI primer set served for first-round RT-PCR of the TCR CDR3. MiXCR, run by TCRdb on the multiplex PCR reads, gives a single entry per CDR3 protein. The table shows 550,000 to 850,000 distinct CDR3 sequences, with 18% occurring only once. PBMCs were sourced from about 10 ml fresh peripheral blood. This clonotype was counted only a few times. Its specificity is not known. Sequencing was done on a sample of blood. The V gene is TRBV6-1, the J gene TRBJ2-7; 8 nucleotides line up with TRBD1. This TCR was recovered from a woman aged 45-65 years with Graves' hyperthyroidism that later progressed to Graves' ophthalmopathy. DNA of the CDR3: TGTGCCAGCAGCTACCAGACAGGGGTTTCCTACGAGCAGTACTTC. Translated, it gives CASSYQTGVSYEQYF.